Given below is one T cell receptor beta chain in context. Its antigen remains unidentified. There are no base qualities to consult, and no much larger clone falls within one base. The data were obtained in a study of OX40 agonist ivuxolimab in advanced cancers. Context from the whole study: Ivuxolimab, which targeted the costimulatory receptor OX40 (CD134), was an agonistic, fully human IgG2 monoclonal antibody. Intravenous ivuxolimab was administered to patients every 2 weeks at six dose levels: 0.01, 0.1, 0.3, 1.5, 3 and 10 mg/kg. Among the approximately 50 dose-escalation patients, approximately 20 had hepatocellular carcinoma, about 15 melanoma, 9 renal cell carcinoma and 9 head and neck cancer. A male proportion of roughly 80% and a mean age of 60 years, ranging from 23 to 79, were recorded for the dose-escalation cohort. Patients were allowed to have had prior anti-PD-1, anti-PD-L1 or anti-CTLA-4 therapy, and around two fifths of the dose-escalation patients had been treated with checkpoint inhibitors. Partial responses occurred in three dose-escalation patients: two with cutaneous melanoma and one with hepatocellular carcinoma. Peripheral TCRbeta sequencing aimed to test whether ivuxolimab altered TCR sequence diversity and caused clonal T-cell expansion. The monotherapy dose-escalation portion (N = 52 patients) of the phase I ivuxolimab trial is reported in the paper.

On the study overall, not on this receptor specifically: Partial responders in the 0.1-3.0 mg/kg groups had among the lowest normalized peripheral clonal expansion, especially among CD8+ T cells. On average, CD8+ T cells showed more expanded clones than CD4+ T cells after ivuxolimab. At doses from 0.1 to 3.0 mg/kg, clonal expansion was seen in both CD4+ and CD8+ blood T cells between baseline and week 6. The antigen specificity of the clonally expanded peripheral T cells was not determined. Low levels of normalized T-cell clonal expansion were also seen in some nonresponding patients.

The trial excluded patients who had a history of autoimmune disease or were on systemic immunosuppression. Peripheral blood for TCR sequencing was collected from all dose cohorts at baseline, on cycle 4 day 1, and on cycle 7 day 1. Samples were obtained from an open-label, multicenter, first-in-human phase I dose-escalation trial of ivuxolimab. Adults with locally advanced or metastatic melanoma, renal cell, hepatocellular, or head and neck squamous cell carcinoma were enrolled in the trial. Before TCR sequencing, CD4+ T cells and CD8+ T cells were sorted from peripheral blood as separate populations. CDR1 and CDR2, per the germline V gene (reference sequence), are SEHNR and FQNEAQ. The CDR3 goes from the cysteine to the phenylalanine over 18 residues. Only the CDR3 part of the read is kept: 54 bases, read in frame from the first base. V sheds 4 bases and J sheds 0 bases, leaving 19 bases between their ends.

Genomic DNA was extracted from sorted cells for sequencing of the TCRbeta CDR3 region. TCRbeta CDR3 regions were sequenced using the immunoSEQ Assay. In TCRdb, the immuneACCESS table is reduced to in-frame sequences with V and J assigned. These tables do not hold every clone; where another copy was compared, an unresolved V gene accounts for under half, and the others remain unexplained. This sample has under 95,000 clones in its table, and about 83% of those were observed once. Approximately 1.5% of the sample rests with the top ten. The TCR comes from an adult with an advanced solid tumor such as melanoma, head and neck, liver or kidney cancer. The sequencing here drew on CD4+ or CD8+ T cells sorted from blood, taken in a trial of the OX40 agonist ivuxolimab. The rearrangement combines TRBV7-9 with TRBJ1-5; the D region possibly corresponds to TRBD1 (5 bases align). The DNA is TGTGCCAGCAGCTCAGATGGGGGAGACATCCATAGCAATCAGCCCCAGCATTTT. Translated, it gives CASSSDGGDIHSNQPQHF.